The entry below describes one T cell receptor (beta chain). This entry comes from a study of blood T cell repertoires in COVID-19. Study summary: Samples taken during acute and convalescent COVID-19 were collected in the United States, Italy and Spain. PBMCs, B-cell-depleted T cells, or T cells provided the cDNA or gDNA that made up the material.

The study recruited people aged 18 to 89 years across more than 20 US areas. Assignment of participants to cohorts was predicated upon participant-reported clinical history. Clones were sequenced by immunoSEQ multiplex PCR, and TCRdb holds only the in-frame ones, with some missing. The sample shows roughly 260,000 clones, approximately 83% of them seen only once. Germline CDR1 is SNHLY and CDR2 is FYNNEI. The CDR3 length is 15 residues. The V and J ends lost 6 bases and 6 bases, in that order; junction bases with no gene match: 9. The sequence came from a woman in her fifties or sixties who had recovered from COVID-19. The sequenced sample consisted of PBMCs or T cells enriched from blood (not recorded which). The chain carries TRBV2 and TRBJ1-5, with 9 positions matching TRBD1. CDR3 nucleotide sequence: TGTGCCAGCAGATGGGGACAGGGCGCAAGTCAGCCCCAGCATTTT. This gives the protein CASRWGQGASQPQHF. Looking up the rest from reference TRBV2 and TRBJ1-5 gives the full variable domain: EPEVTQTPSHQVTQMGQEVILRCVPISNHLYFYWYRQILGQKVEFLVSFYNNEISEKSEIFDDQFSVERPDGSNFTLKIRSTKLEDSAMYFCASRWGQGASQPQHFGDGTRLSIL.